These 27 T cell receptor beta chains originate from one sample sequenced in a study of TIL therapy for anti-PD-1-resistant metastatic lung cancer. Sequencing used immunoSEQ v3. The table came from immunoSEQ multiplex PCR; TCRdb's copy has only in-frame clones and leaves some out. The sample yields about 43,000 clones, approximately 79% seen once. Sample time point: pre-treatment sample, taken before nivolumab and TIL therapy. The sample in question was blood, obtained at baseline. These receptors were obtained from a man in his 70s with non-small cell lung cancer.

The chain uses TRBV28 and TRBJ2-7; 8 nucleotides align to TRBD2. The CDR3 contains 14 residues. The junction had 6 bases not matched to a gene; V was cut back by 5 bases and J by 3 bases. Germline assignment: CDR1 MDHEN and CDR2 SYDVKM. CDR3 sequence: CASSHGGGYYEQYF. The CDR3 region has the DNA TGTGCCAGCAGTCACGGGGGGGGATACTACGAGCAGTACTTC.

This chain joins TRBV6-1 and TRBJ2-1; the D gene is possibly TRBD1 (5 bases). The germline V gene has CDR1 MNHNS and CDR2 SASEGT. V lost 10 bases to trimming and J lost 8 bases, with 24 bases between them. This CDR3 contains 15 residues. This CDR3 reads CATRASRTLWDEQFF. As DNA, the CDR3 is TGTGCCACCAGGGCTTCCCGGACATTATGGGATGAGCAGTTCTTC.

This clone was seen only a few times. The chain has TRBV19 and TRBJ2-5; D uncertain. Germline V gene sequence: CDR1 LNHDA, CDR2 SQIVND (reference sequence). The CDR3 is 11 amino acids. V dropped 7 bases and J dropped 5 bases, with 8 bases sitting between them. CDR3 residues: CASTNGETQYF. The CDR3 DNA follows: TGTGCCAGTACGAACGGGGAGACCCAGTACTTC.

CDR3 nucleotide sequence: TGTGCCAGCAGGGACTTGGGCAATCAGCCCCAGCATTTT. Its translation: CASRDLGNQPQHF. The rearrangement links TRBV2 to TRBJ1-5; D gene unclear. V shed 6 bases and J shed 2 bases, with 8 bases lying between them. The CDR3 is 13 residues long. Germline assignment: CDR1 SNHLY and CDR2 FYNNEI.

In this sample, this clone turned up a few times. J is TRBJ2-4 and V is TRBV7-7; D remains unclear. The germline V gene has CDR1 SSHAT and CDR2 FNYEAQ (reference sequence). Trimming left V 11 bases short and J 2 bases short, with 10 bases between. The CDR3 has 12 residues. Written as DNA, the CDR3 is TGTGCCCTCCTCGCCACCAAAAACATTCAGTACTTC. Amino acids: CALLATKNIQYF.

The V call is TRBV4-3, the J call TRBJ2-7; D might be TRBD2 (6 bases). Trimming removed 0 bases at V and 3 bases at J, with 18 bases between. The CDR3 has 17 amino acids. Germline V gene lookup returns CDR1 LGHNA and CDR2 YSLEER. CDR3 nucleotide sequence: TGCGCCAGCAGCCAAGATCTTAGGGAAGGCGGGATCTACGAGCAGTACTTC. Amino acid sequence: CASSQDLREGGIYEQYF.

The J gene is TRBJ2-5, the V gene TRBV19, with 9 bases lining up with TRBD2. V shed 7 bases and J 3 bases; nucleotides not matched to a gene: 3. The CDR3 spans 13 residues. Germline V gene lookup returns CDR1 LNHDA and CDR2 SQIVND (reference sequence). The CDR3 region has the DNA TGTGCCAGTACGGCTAGCGGGAAAGAGACCCAGTACTTC. Translated, it gives CASTASGKETQYF.

The V call is TRBV7-8, the J call TRBJ2-1; D is possibly TRBD1 (6 bases). CDR1 is SGHVS, CDR2 FQNEAQ, per germline. V dropped 5 bases and J dropped 2 bases, with 13 bases sitting between them. The CDR3 is 15 amino acids. The CDR3 loop reads CASSRTVMAYNEQFF. CDR3 sequence (DNA): TGTGCCAGCAGCAGGACAGTAATGGCCTACAATGAGCAGTTCTTC.

This chain uses TRBV7-2 with TRBJ1-4; D is uncertain. CDR1 SGHTA and CDR2 FQGNSA come from the germline V gene. This CDR3 is built from 14 residues. The V end lost 5 bases, the J end lost 8 bases, and 15 bases lay between the germline ends. CDR3 sequence (DNA): TGTGCCAGCAGCCCCACCGGGTTGGGGGAAAAACTGTTTTTT. Protein sequence: CASSPTGLGEKLFF.

The chain uses TRBV6-5 and TRBJ2-5; 9 bases agree with TRBD1. CDR1 is MNHEY and CDR2 is SVGAGI in the germline V gene. The CDR3 extends over 14 amino acids. V was pared by 6 bases and J by 4 bases, with 6 bases of the junction left unmatched. The CDR3 DNA is TGTGCCAGCAGCCGCACAGGGGGCGTAGAGACCCAGTACTTC. Translation gives CASSRTGGVETQYF.

The V and J genes are TRBV5-1 and TRBJ2-3; 11 bases are a match to TRBD2. V gave up 8 bases and J gave up 2 bases; unmatched junction bases: 7. The V gene's germline CDR1 is SGHRS and CDR2 YFSETQ. CDR3 length equals 15 residues. Here the CDR3 DNA reads TGCGCCAGGATCGGGACTAGCGGTTCCACAGATACGCAGTATTTT. Its translation is CARIGTSGSTDTQYF.

The chain recombines TRBV7-3 with TRBJ2-3; D is ambiguous. CDR1 and CDR2 from the germline V gene are SGHTA and FQGTGA. V lost 3 bases and J lost 3, with 16 bases in between. This CDR3 contains 16 residues. In nucleotides, the CDR3 is TGTGCCAGCAGCTTCGGCGGATCCAAACCGACAGATACGCAGTATTTT. It is translated as CASSFGGSKPTDTQYF.

The genes are TRBV9 and TRBJ2-1, with D possibly TRBD2 on 5 matching bases. The CDR3 sequence is 15 residues long. V was trimmed by 0 bases and J by 1 base, leaving 8 bases between them. CDR1 is SGDLS and CDR2 is YYNGEE in the germline V gene. The CDR3 spells CASSVGAESYNEQFF. The CDR3 DNA sequence: TGTGCCAGCAGCGTAGGAGCGGAGTCCTACAATGAGCAGTTCTTC.

The chain couples TRBV28 to TRBJ2-2; TRBD2 agrees at 8 bases. The CDR3 totals 16 residues. V shed 1 base and J 1 base; nucleotides not matched to a gene: 2. In germline, CDR1 is MDHEN, CDR2 SYDVKM. The DNA of the CDR3 is TGTGCCAGCAGTTTATTCACTAGCGGGAACACCGGGGAGCTGTTTTTT. Protein: CASSLFTSGNTGELFF.

This chain joins TRBV2 and TRBJ1-2, with D perhaps matching TRBD1 (5 bases). CDR1 SNHLY and CDR2 FYNNEI come from the germline V gene. Deletions cut 7 bases from V and 0 bases from J, with 15 bases between. This CDR3 contains 15 residues. The CDR3 bases are TGTGCCAGCACCGTCGGGACCGCGGCTAACTATGGCTACACCTTC. The encoded protein is CASTVGTAANYGYTF.

The chain is built from TRBV4-1 and TRBJ2-1; D is possibly TRBD1 (5 bases). V gave up 1 base and J gave up 1 base, with 8 bases separating them. The CDR3 runs 15 residues. Germline CDR1 reads MGHRA; CDR2 reads YSYEKL. In nucleotides, the CDR3 is TGCGCCAGCAGCCAAGGTGGGGCTTCCTACAATGAGCAGTTCTTC. It codes for CASSQGGASYNEQFF.

V gene TRBV5-1 combines with J gene TRBJ2-1; possibly TRBD2 for D (5 bases). The germline gives CDR1 SGHRS, CDR2 YFSETQ. The V and J ends lost 9 bases and 6 bases respectively, with 13 bases between them. The CDR3 covers 12 residues. The CDR3 here is CAIWEPPNEQFF. CDR3 bases: TGCGCCATTTGGGAGCCCCCCAATGAGCAGTTCTTC.

This clone was observed a few times. The chain joins TRBV28 to TRBJ2-7, with TRBD2 matching 11 bases. After removal of 8 bases from V and 2 bases from J, the junction contained 2 bases not matched to a gene. Germline V lookup: CDR1 MDHEN, CDR2 SYDVKM. The CDR3 sequence is 13 residues long. CDR3 residues: CASGTSGTYEQYF. CDR3 DNA: TGTGCCAGCGGGACTAGCGGCACCTACGAGCAGTACTTC.

This sequence joins TRBV28 and TRBJ2-3; TRBD2 matches at 7 bases. Trimming at V came to 3 bases and at J to 5 bases, leaving 8 bases not matched to a gene. CDR1 is MDHEN and CDR2 is SYDVKM in the germline V gene. The CDR3 length is 15 residues. DNA for the CDR3: TGTGCCAGCAGTTTCGGGGGAGGGCCCCTAGATACGCAGTATTTT. It translates to CASSFGGGPLDTQYF.

V is TRBV19 and J is TRBJ2-6, with 7 bases lining up with TRBD1. CDR1 and CDR2 from the germline V gene are LNHDA and SQIVND (reference sequence). Unmatched junction bases numbered 7, after V lost 8 bases and J lost 0 bases. This CDR3 has 16 amino acids. The CDR3 sequence: CASRRTGISGANVLTF. The CDR3 nucleotides are TGTGCCAGTCGAAGGACAGGAATCTCTGGGGCCAACGTCCTGACTTTC.

This clone occurred once. The rearrangement uses TRBV7-3 and TRBJ2-1; TRBD2 agrees at 9 bases. This CDR3 comprises 15 residues. The trim removed 5 bases at V and 3 bases at J, leaving 5 bases unmatched. The germline V gene encodes CDR1 SGHTA and CDR2 FQGTGA. For the CDR3, the DNA is TGTGCCAGCAGCCCGTCGACTAGCGGCTACAATGAGCAGTTCTTC. Amino acid sequence: CASSPSTSGYNEQFF. Combining the CDR3 with reference TRBV7-3 and TRBJ2-1 gives the whole variable domain GAGVSQTPSNKVTEKGKYVELRCDPISGHTALYWYRQSLGQGPEFLIYFQGTGAADDSGLPNDRFFAVRPEGSVSTLKIQRTERGDSAVYLCASSPSTSGYNEQFFGPGTRLTVL.

The table lists this clone with many counts. This chain uses TRBV5-5 with TRBJ1-2; tentative D call: TRBD1 (6 bases). Germline values: CDR1 SGHKS, CDR2 YYEKEE (reference sequence). The CDR3 runs to 13 residues. V dropped 4 bases and J dropped 5 bases, with 12 bases sitting between them. The CDR3 DNA sequence: TGTGCCAGCAGCGCAGGGGCAGGATATGGCTACACCTTC. Translation: CASSAGAGYGYTF.

CDR3 region: CASSLDGTGRYNEQFF. The DNA of the CDR3 is TGTGCCAGCAGCTTGGATGGGACAGGGCGGTACAATGAGCAGTTCTTC. The genes are TRBV5-6 and TRBJ2-1; the match to TRBD1 covers 9 bases. The V and J ends lost 0 bases and 4 bases, in that order; junction bases with no gene match: 5. The CDR3 spans 16 residues. The germline CDR1 and CDR2 sequences are SGHDT and YYEEEE.

The rearrangement links TRBV7-2 to TRBJ2-5; D gene ambiguous. CDR1 and CDR2 from the germline V gene are SGHTA and FQGNSA. There are 16 residues in the CDR3. Trimming pared 1 base from V and 5 bases from J, leaving 17 bases between. In DNA, the CDR3 is TGTGCCAGCAGCTTAGGAGATGGCAGGAGCAGGGAGACCCAGTACTTC. Protein: CASSLGDGRSRETQYF.

The V call is TRBV9, the J call TRBJ1-3; possible D gene TRBD1, 5 bases. V dropped 3 bases and J dropped 0 bases, with 10 bases sitting between them. The CDR3 is made up of 15 amino acids. From germline, CDR1 is SGDLS and CDR2 YYNGEE. The CDR3 DNA reads TGTGCCAGCAGCGCCGGGACGCTCTCTGGAAACACCATATATTTT. As protein: CASSAGTLSGNTIYF.

The rearrangement uses TRBV28 and TRBJ2-7; TRBD1 agrees at 8 bases. V shed 7 bases and J 3 bases; nucleotides not matched to a gene: 11. Germline V gene data show CDR1 as MDHEN and CDR2 as SYDVKM. The CDR3 extends over 15 amino acids. This CDR3 reads CASNGQGTQFYEQYF. In nucleotides, the CDR3 is TGTGCCAGCAATGGACAGGGTACCCAATTCTACGAGCAGTACTTC.

This clone was detected a few times. The chain is built from TRBV19 and TRBJ2-1; D may be TRBD1 or TRBD2 (6 bases each). The CDR3 runs 16 residues. CDR1 LNHDA and CDR2 SQIVND come from the germline V gene (reference sequence). V lost 10 bases and J lost 9, with 28 bases in between. CDR3 DNA: TGTGCCACCATAGGGGGTAGCGGACAGAAGAGCAGTGAGCAGTTCTTC. Its translation is CATIGGSGQKSSEQFF.